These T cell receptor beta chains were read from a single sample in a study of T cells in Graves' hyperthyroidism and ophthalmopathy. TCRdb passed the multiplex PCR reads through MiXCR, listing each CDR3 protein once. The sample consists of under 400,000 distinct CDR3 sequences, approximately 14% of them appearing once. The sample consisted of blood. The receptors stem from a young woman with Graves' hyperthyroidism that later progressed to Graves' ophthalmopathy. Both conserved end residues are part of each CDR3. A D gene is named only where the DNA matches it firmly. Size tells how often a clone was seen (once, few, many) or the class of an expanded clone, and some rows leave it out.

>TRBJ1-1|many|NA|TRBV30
TGTGCCTGGTGGACCGCCACGGGATCAAACACTGAAGCTTTCTTT
CAWWTATGSNTEAFF
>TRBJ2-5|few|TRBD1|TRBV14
TGTGCCAGCAGCCAAGCATTGCCGGGGACAGCCCAAGAGACCCAGTACTTC
CASSQALPGTAQETQYF
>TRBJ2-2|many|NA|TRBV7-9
TGTGCCAGCAGCCCCCACAACCCGGGAGCTAACGGGGAGCTGTTTTTT
CASSPHNPGANGELFF
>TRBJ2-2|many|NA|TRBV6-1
TGTGCCAGCAGTGAAGGACGGGTTCCTGGGGAGCTGTTTTTT
CASSEGRVPGELFF
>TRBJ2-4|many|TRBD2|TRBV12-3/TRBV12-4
TGTGCCAGCAGTTTTAGACTAGCGGGACAAAACATTCAGTACTTC
CASSFRLAGQNIQYF
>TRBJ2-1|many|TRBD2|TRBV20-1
TGCAGTGCTAGAGGTGGGCTAGCCGGGGGGTATGAGCAGTTCTTC
CSARGGLAGGYEQFF
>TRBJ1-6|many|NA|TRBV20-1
TGCAGTGCTAGCTCGGTGGATTGGAGAAATTCACCCCTCCACTTT
CSASSVDWRNSPLHF
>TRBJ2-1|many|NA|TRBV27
TGTGCCAGTGGGACTTTATCCTACAATGAGCAGTTCTTC
CASGTLSYNEQFF
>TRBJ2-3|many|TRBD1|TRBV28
TGTGCCAGCAGTTTAGTTCTGGAGGGACAGGGTTTCACAGATACGCAGTATTTT
CASSLVLEGQGFTDTQYF
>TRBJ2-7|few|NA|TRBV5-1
TGCGCCAGCAGCTTGGTTGGGGACGAGCAGTACTTC
CASSLVGDEQYF
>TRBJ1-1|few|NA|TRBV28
TGTGCCAGCGGTCCCCGGGGATACGAAGCTTTCTTT
CASGPRGYEAFF
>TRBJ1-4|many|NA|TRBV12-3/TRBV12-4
TGTGCCAGCAGTTTAAACAGTCAGGCGTCACCTAATGAAAAACTGTTTTTT
CASSLNSQASPNEKLFF
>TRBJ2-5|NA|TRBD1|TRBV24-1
TGTGCCACCAGTGATTCCGGGACAGGGGCATCGGAGACCCAGTACTTC
CATSDSGTGASETQYF
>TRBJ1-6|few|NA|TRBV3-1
TGTGCCAGCAGCCTCGCGTACAGTCTTAATTCACCCCTCCACTTT
CASSLAYSLNSPLHF
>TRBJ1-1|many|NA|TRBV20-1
TGCAGTGCTGGCCAGGGCACTGAAGCTTTCTTT
CSAGQGTEAFF
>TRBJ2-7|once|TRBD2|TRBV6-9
TGTGCCAGCAGTTACGGACTAGCGGGAGGGGGGTACGAGCAGTACTTC
CASSYGLAGGGYEQYF
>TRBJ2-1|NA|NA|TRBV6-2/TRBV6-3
TGTGCCAGCAGGGAGGACGCCCATTCTGTAACCTACAACAATGAGCAGTTCTTC
CASREDAHSVTYNNEQFF
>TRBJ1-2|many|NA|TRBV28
TGTGCCAGCAGTCCCGCGGGGGCGAACTATGGCTACACCTTC
CASSPAGANYGYTF
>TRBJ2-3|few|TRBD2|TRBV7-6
TGTGCCAGCAGCTTACGCGGGAGGGCCTCCGATACGCAGTATTTT
CASSLRGRASDTQYF
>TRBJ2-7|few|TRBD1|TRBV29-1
TGCAGCGTCGATCCGACAGGGACCTACGAGCAGTACTTC
CSVDPTGTYEQYF
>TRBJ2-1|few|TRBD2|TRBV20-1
TGCAGTGCTAGAGAACCAAGGGAGACTAGCGGCGGGCGGGTGCAGTTCTTC
CSAREPRETSGGRVQFF
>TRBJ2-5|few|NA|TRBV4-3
TGCGCCAGCAGCCAAGAGGTAACTAGCCGGACCCAGTACTTC
CASSQEVTSRTQYF
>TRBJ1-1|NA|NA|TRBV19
TGTGCCAGTAGGGACAGATACAACGCTGAAGCTTTCTTT
CASRDRYNAEAFF
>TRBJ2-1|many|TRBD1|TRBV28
TGTGCCAGCAGTTCATACCGGGGGACAGGTGGGGATGAGCAGTTCTTC
CASSSYRGTGGDEQFF
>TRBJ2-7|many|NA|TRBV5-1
TGCGCCAGCAGCTGGGACCTTTACGAGCAGTACTTC
CASSWDLYEQYF
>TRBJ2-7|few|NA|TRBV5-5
TGTGCCAGCAGCGGTTCCTACAATGAGCAGTACTTC
CASSGSYNEQYF
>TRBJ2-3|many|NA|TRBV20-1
TGCAGTGCTAGAATCCGGAGGGGGAGCACAGATACGCAGTATTTT
CSARIRRGSTDTQYF
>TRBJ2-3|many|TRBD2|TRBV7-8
TGTGCCAGCAGCGCCGGGGGGGGCACAGATACGCAGTATTTT
CASSAGGGTDTQYF
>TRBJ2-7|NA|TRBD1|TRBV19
TGTGCCAGTAGTAACGGGGCTACAGGGGCTCTTACCTACGAGCAGTACTTC
CASSNGATGALTYEQYF
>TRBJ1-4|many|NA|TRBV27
TGTGCCAGCAGTTCCGGCCAGGGTACTCCGGGGAGTGAAAAACTGTTTTTT
CASSSGQGTPGSEKLFF
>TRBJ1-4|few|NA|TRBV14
TGTGCCAGCAGCCATAATGAAAAACTGTTTTTT
CASSHNEKLFF
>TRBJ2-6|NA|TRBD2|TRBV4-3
TGCGCCAGCAGCCAAGACCCTAGCGGGCTTTCTGGGGCCAACGTCCTGACTTTC
CASSQDPSGLSGANVLTF
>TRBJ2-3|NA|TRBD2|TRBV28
TGTGCCAGCAGTTCTCTAGCGGGAGACTCCCGCACAGATACGCAGTATTTT
CASSSLAGDSRTDTQYF
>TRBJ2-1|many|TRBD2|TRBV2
TGTGCCAGCAGTGTTGGACTAGGTTTCGATGAGCAGTTCTTC
CASSVGLGFDEQFF
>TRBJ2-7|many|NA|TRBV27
TGTGCCAGCAGTTTATCGGCCATTAGCAAGACCTACGAGCAGTACTTC
CASSLSAISKTYEQYF
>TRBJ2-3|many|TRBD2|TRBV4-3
TGCGCCAGCAGCCGAAAAGCGGGAGGGCTGGGAGATACGCAGTATTTT
CASSRKAGGLGDTQYF
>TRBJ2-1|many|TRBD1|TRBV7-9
TGTGCCAGCAGCTTAGCAGGGACAGGGGACCCCAATGAGCAGTTCTTC
CASSLAGTGDPNEQFF
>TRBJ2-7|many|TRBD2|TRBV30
TGTGCCTGGAGTGTACTAGCGGGAATGCCCTACGAGCAGTACTTC
CAWSVLAGMPYEQYF
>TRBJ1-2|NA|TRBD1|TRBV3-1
TGTGCCAGCAGTCCGGGACAGGGTACTCATGGCTACACCTTC
CASSPGQGTHGYTF
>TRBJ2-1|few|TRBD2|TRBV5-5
TGTGCCAGCAGCTTGGCGGCGGGAGAACCCTACAATGAGCAGTTCTTC
CASSLAAGEPYNEQFF
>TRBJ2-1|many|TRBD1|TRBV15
TGTGCCACCAGCACCCCCCGGGACAGGGATCCCTCCTACAATGAGCAGTTCTTC
CATSTPRDRDPSYNEQFF